This TCR beta chain comes out of a study of PD-L1 blockade in urothelial cancer. Study background: In about 2014 therapy began: atezolizumab 1,200 mg intravenously every 3 weeks.

The CDR3 sequence is 13 residues long. Trimming pared 0 bases from V and 3 bases from J, leaving 4 bases between. Germline assignment: CDR1 SGDLS and CDR2 YYNGEE. General study findings and limits: More tumor-infiltrating T lymphocytes occurred in patients with durable benefit.

Every PCR was spiked with synthetic TCR analog templates. Assay used: immunoSEQ multiplex PCR; TCRdb lists only in-frame clones, some missing. In the table there are about 35,000 clones, approximately 34% of which are singletons. This clone was recorded a few times. Its antigen is unidentified. The receptor comes from a man aged 55 to 70 with urothelial cancer. Sequencing used tumor tissue, obtained before atezolizumab (anti-PD-L1) treatment. The V gene is TRBV9, the J gene TRBJ1-5; D remains unclear. CDR3 protein: CASSVGDNQPQHF. DNA for the CDR3: TGTGCCAGCAGCGTAGGTGACAATCAGCCCCAGCATTTT.